This T cell receptor (beta chain) was profiled in a study of response to subunit inactivated influenza vaccine. Study-wide results and caveats: A suggestion made by the authors is that each seasonal influenza vaccination recruits few new T cells.

This clonotype has a handful of counts. Its target is unknown. Germline trimming cut 0 bases from V and 2 bases from J; bases unmatched to any gene: 5. Germline CDR1 and CDR2: SGHKS and YYEKEE (reference sequence). The CDR3 spans 16 residues. TCRdb called the RT-PCR reads again in MiXCR, with one record for every CDR3 protein. The sample gives 650,000 to 850,000 distinct CDR3 sequences, approximately 15% of which show up once; 5.5% to 8% is in the top ten. The receptor was derived from a man in his forties or fifties who received an inactivated influenza vaccine. V usage is TRBV5-5 and J usage is TRBJ2-1, with 7 positions matching TRBD1. Sequencing used PBMCs from blood, obtained around two weeks before vaccination. In DNA, the CDR3 is TGTGCCAGCAGCTTGGAGGGACAGATAACCTACAATGAGCAGTTCTTC. Translating it yields CASSLEGQITYNEQFF.